This record concerns one TCR beta chain sequence. Its antigen is still unknown. Diagnosing involved the use of clinical symptoms, serum thyroxine and TRAb, thyroid ultrasound and orbital computed tomography. From less than 13 ml of fresh peripheral blood, PBMCs were isolated. Regions amplified from RNA transcripts were the TCR beta CDR3 regions. The HTBI primer set drove a first-round RT-PCR of the TCR CDR3. TCRdb processed the multiplex PCR reads anew with MiXCR; each CDR3 protein has one entry. The table includes around 530,000 distinct CDR3 sequences, about a sixth detected once. The data were taken from a study of T cells in Graves' hyperthyroidism and ophthalmopathy. About the research overall: Prior to any treatment, at the point of initial diagnosis, peripheral blood was collected.

Findings and caveats of the study: In blood, most of the thyroid clonotypes expanded above 0.001 were also present.

The CDR3 totals 14 residues. Trimming took 4 bases from V and 0 from J, leaving 12 bases between them. Germline assignment: CDR1 DFQATT and CDR2 SNEGSKA (reference sequence). Input material: blood. The J gene is TRBJ1-1, the V gene TRBV20-1, with D perhaps matching TRBD1 (6 bases). This TCR was recovered from a woman younger than 30 with Graves' ophthalmopathy. CDR3 protein: CSATRQDLNTEAFF. The DNA of the CDR3 is TGCAGTGCTACCCGACAGGATTTGAACACTGAAGCTTTCTTT.